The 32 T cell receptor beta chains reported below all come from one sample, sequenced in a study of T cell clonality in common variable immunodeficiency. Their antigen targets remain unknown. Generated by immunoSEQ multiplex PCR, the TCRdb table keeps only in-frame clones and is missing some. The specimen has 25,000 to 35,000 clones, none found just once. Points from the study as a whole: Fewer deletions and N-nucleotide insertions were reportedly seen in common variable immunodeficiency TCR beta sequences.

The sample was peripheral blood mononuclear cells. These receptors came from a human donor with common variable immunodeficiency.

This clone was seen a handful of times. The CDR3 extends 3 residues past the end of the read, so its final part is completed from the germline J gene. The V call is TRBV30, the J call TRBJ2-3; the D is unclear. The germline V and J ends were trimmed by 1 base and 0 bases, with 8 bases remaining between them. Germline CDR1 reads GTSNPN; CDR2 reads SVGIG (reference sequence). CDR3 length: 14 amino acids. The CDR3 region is CAWSGRVSTDTQYF. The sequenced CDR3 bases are TGTGCCTGGAGTGGTAGGGTTAGCACAGATACG.

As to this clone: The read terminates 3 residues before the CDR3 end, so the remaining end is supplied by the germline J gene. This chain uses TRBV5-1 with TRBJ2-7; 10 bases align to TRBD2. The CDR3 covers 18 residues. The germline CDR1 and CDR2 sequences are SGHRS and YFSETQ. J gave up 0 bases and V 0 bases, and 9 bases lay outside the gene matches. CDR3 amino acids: CASSLDLAGDNLSYEQYF. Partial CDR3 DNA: TGCGCCAGCAGCTTGGACCTAGCGGGGGACAACCTCTCCTACGAG.

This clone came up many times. The CDR3 sequence: CASSPGTGVYEQYF. The sequenced part of the CDR3 DNA is TGTGCCAGCTCGCCCGGGACAGGGGTGTACGAG. The chain uses TRBV18 and TRBJ2-7; 10 nucleotides match TRBD1. The sequenced fragment ends 3 residues before the CDR3 boundary, so the rest is inferred from the germline J gene. Germline V gene data show CDR1 as KGHSH and CDR2 as LQKENI. This CDR3 is built from 14 residues. V lost 6 bases to trimming and J lost 4 bases; unmatched junction nucleotides: 6.

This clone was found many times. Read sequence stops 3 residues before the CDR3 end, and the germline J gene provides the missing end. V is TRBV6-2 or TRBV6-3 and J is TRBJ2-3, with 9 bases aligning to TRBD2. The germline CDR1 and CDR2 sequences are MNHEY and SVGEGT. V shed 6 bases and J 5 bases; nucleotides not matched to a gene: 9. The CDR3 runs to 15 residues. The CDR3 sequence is CASSSGTSLIDTQYF. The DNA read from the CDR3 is TGTGCCAGCAGCTCCGGGACTAGCTTAATAGATACG.

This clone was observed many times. CDR3 bases read: TGCAGTGCTAGAGTAGCGGGGGGAAACCCTGAA. It is translated as CSARVAGGNPE. Given in full, the CDR3 is CSARVAGGNPEAFF. The V gene is TRBV20-1, the J gene TRBJ1-1; a possible D gene is TRBD1 (5 bases). The sequenced fragment ends 3 residues before the CDR3 boundary, so the rest is inferred from the germline J gene. Germline CDR1 is DFQATT and CDR2 is SNEGSKA (reference sequence). The CDR3 loop spans 14 amino acids. V was pared by 1 base and J by 6 bases, with 15 bases between.

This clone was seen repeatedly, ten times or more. CDR3 DNA (partial): TGCAGCGTTGGAGGCACAGGGGTCGAG. It yields the protein CSVGGTGVE. The whole CDR3 sequence reads CSVGGTGVEQYF. The chain couples TRBV29-1 to TRBJ2-7; TRBD1 agrees at 7 bases. The CDR3 is cut off 3 residues early in the read; its end comes from the germline J gene. CDR3 length: 12 amino acids. V trimming: 4 bases; J trimming: 6 bases; junction bases outside the gene matches: 6. In germline, CDR1 is SQVTM, CDR2 ANQGSEA.

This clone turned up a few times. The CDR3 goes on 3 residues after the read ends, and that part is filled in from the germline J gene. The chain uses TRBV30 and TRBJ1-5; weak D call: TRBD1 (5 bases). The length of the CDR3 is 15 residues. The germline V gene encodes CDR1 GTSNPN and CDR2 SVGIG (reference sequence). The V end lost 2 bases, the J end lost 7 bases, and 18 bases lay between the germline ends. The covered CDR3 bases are TGTGCCTGGAGTACCAGGGCCCTCCCCCAGCAGCCC. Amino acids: CAWSTRALPQQP. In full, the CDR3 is CAWSTRALPQQPQHF.

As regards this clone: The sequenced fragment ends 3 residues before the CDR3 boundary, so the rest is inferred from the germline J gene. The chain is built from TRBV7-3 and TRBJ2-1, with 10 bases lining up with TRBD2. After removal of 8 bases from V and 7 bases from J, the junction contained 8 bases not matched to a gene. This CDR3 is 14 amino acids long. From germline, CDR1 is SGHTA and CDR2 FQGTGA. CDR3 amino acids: CASGQRGGRNEQFF. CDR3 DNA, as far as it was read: TGTGCCAGCGGCCAGCGGGGGGGTAGGAATGAG.

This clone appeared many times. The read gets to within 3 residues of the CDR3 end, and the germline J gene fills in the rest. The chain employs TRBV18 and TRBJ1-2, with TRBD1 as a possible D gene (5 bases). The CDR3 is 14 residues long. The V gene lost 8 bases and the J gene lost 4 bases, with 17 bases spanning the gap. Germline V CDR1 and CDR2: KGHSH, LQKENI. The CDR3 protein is CASTPDPGGYGYTF. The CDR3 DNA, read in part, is TGTGCCAGCACTCCTGACCCGGGGGGCTATGGC.

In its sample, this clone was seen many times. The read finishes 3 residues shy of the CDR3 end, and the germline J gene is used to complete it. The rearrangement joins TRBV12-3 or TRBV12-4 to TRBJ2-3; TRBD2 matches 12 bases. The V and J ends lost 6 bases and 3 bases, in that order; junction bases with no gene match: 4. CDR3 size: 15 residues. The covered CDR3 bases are TGTGCCAGCAGAGCTAGCGGGGGGGCGACAGATACG. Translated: CASRASGGATDT. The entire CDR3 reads CASRASGGATDTQYF.

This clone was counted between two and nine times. The DNA read from the CDR3 is TGTGCCAGCAGCCACCATCAAAGACAGGGGGGCGGCTATGGC. Translated, it gives CASSHHQRQGGGYG. The complete CDR3 sequence is CASSHHQRQGGGYGYTF. V and J are TRBV7-6 and TRBJ1-2; TRBD1 aligns across 9 bases. The read finishes 3 residues shy of the CDR3 end, and the germline J gene is used to complete it. Germline CDR1 SGHVS, CDR2 FNYEAQ. After removal of 5 bases from V and 4 bases from J, the junction contained 14 bases not matched to a gene. This CDR3 contains 17 residues.

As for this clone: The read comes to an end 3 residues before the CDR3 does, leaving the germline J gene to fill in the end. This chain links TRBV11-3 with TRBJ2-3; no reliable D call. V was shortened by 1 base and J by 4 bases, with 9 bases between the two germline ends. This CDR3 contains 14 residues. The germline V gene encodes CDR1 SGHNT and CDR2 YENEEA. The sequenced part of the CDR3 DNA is TGTGCCAGCAGCTTAGGAACAATCGCAGATACG. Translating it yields CASSLGTIADT. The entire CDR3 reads CASSLGTIADTQYF.

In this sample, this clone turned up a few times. The CDR3 sequence: CASSGQGSRNTEAFF. The part of the CDR3 DNA that was read is TGTGCCAGTAGTGGACAGGGTTCTCGGAACACTGAA. The rearrangement uses TRBV19 and TRBJ1-1; 8 bases agree with TRBD1. Sequencing ends 3 residues short of the CDR3 end; the germline J gene provides the rest. V dropped 5 bases and J dropped 1; count of bases not matched to a gene: 6. Germline CDR1 and CDR2: LNHDA and SQIVND (reference sequence). CDR3 length: 15 amino acids.

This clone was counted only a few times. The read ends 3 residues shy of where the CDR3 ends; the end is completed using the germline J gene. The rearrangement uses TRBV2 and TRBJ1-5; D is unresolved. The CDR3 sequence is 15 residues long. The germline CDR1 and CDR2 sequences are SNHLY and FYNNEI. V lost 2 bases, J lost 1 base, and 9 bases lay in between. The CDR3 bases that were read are TGTGCCAGCAGTGAATCAGTGGCAAGCAATCAGCCC. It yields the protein CASSESVASNQP. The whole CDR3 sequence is CASSESVASNQPQHF. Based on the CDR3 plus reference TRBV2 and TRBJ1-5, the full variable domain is EPEVTQTPSHQVTQMGQEVILRCVPISNHLYFYWYRQILGQKVEFLVSFYNNEISEKSEIFDDQFSVERPDGSNFTLKIRSTKLEDSAMYFCASSESVASNQPQHFGDGTRLSIL.

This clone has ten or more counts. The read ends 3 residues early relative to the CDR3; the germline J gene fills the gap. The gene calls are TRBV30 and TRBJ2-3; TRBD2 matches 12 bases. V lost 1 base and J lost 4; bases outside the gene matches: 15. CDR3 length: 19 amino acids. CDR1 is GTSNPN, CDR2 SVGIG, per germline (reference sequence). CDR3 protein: CAWSGTSGELRKGADTQYF. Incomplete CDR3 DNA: TGTGCCTGGAGTGGGACTAGCGGGGAATTAAGGAAGGGGGCAGATACG.

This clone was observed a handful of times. The CDR3 here is CASSPGGLGAEAFF. CDR3 DNA (partial): TGTGCCAGCAGCCCGGGGGGCTTGGGCGCTGAA. The chain employs TRBV7-9 and TRBJ1-1; maybe TRBD1 (6 bases). The CDR3 end is not reached by the read, which stops 3 residues before it; the germline J gene fills it in. V was cut by 5 bases and J by 6 bases, with 16 bases left in between. The germline V gene has CDR1 SEHNR and CDR2 FQNEAQ (reference sequence). The CDR3 is made up of 14 amino acids.

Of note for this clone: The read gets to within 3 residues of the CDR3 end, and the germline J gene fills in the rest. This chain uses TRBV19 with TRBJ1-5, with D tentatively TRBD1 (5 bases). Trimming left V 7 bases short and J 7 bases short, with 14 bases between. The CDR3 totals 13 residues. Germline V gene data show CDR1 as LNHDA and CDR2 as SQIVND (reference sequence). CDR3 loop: CASNPGYSQPQHF. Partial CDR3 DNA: TGTGCCAGTAACCCAGGGTACTCCCAGCCC.

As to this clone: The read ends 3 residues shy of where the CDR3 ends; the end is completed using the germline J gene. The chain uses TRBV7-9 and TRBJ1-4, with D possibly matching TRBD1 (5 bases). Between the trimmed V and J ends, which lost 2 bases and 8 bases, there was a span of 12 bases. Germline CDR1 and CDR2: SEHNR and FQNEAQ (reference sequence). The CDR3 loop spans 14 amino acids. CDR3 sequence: CASSLLGGGEKLFF. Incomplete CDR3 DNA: TGTGCCAGCAGCTTACTCGGGGGTGGAGAAAAA.

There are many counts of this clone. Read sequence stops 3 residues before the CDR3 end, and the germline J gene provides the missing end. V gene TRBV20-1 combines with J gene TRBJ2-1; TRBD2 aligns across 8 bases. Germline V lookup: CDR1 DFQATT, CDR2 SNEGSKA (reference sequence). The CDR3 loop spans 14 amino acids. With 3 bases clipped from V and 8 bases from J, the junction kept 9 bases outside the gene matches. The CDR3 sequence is CSASGGLVGDEQFF. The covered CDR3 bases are TGCAGTGCTAGCGGGGGACTAGTGGGCGATGAG.

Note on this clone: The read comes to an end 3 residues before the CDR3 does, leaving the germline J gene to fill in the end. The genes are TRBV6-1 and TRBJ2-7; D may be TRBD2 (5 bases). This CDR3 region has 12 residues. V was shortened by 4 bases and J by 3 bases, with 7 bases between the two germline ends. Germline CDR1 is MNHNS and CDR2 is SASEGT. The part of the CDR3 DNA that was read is TGTGCCAGCAGTGCCGGGGTCTACGAG. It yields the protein CASSAGVYE. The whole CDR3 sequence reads CASSAGVYEQYF.

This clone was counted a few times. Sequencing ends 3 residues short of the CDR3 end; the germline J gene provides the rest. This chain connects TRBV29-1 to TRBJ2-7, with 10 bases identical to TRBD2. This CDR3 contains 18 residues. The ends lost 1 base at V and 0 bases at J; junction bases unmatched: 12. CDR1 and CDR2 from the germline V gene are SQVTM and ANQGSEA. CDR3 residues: CSVEVASGGNQLSYEQYF. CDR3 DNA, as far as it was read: TGCAGCGTTGAAGTGGCTAGCGGGGGAAATCAGCTCTCCTACGAG.

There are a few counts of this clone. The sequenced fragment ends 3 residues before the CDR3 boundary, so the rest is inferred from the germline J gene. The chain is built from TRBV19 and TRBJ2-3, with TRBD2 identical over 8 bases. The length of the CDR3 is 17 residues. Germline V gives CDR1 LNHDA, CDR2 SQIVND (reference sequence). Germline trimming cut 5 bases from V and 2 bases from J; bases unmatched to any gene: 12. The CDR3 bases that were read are TGTGCCAGTAGTTCCCTCGAGCGGGGGTACTACACAGATACG. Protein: CASSSLERGYYTDT. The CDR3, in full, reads CASSSLERGYYTDTQYF.

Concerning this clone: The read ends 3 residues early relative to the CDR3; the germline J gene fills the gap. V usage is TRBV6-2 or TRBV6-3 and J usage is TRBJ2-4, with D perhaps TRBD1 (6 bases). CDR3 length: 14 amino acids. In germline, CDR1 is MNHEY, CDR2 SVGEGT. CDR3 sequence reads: CASSSHRVLGIQYF. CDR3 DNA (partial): TGTGCCAGCAGTTCCCACAGGGTGCTCGGGATT.

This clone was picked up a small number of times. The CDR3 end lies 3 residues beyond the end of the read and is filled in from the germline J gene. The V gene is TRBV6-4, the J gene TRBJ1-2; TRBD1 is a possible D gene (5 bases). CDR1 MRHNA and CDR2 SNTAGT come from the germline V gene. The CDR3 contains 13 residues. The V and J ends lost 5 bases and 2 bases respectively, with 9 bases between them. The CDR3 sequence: CASSPGGNYGYTF. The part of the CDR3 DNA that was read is TGTGCCAGCAGTCCCGGGGGGAACTATGGC.

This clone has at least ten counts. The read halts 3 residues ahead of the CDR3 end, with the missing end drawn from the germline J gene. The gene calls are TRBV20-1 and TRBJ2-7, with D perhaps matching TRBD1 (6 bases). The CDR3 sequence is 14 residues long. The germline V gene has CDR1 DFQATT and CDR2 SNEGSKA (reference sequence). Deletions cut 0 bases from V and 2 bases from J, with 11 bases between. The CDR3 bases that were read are TGCAGTGCTAGAGAAAACAGGGCCGCCTACGAG. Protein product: CSARENRAAYE. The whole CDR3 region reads CSARENRAAYEQYF.

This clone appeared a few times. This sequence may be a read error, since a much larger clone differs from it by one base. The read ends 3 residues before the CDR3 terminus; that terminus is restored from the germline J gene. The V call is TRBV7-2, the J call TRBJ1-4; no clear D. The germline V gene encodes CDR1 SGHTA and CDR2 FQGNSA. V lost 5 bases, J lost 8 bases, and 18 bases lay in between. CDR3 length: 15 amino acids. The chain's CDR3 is CASSVSGKEGEKLFF. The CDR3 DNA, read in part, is TGTGCCAGCAGCGTCTCGGGGAAGGAGGGAGAAAAA.

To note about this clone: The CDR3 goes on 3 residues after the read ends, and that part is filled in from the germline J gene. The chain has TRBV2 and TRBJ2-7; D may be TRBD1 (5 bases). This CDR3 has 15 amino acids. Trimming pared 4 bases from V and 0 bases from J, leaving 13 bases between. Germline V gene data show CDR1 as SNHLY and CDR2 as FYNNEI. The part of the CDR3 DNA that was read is TGTGCCAGCAGTGTCGTTCGACAGAGCTCCTACGAG. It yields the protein CASSVVRQSSYE. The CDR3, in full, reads CASSVVRQSSYEQYF.

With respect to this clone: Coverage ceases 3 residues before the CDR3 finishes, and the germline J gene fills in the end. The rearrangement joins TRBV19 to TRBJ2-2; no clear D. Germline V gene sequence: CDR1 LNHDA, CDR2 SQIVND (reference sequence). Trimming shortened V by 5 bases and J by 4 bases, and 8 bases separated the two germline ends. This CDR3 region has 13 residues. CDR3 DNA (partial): TGTGCCAGTAGTGAGACAAGCACCGGGGAG. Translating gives CASSETSTGE. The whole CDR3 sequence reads CASSETSTGELFF.

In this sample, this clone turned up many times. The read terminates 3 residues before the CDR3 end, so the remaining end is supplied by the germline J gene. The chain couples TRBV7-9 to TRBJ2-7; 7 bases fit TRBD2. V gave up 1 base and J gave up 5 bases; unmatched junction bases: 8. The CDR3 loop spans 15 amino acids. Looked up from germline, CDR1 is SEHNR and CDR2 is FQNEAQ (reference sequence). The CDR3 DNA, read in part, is TGTGCCAGCAGCTTAGATGGGGGGGGTTTCCACGAG. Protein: CASSLDGGGFHE. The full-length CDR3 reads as CASSLDGGGFHEQYF.

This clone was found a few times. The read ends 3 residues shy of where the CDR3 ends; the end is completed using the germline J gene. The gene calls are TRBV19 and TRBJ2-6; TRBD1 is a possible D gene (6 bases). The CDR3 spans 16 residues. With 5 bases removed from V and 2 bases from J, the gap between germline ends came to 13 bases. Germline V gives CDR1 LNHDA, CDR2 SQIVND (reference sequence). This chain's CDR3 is CASSGVTGPGANVLTF. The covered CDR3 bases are TGTGCCAGTAGTGGGGTGACAGGCCCTGGGGCCAACGTC.

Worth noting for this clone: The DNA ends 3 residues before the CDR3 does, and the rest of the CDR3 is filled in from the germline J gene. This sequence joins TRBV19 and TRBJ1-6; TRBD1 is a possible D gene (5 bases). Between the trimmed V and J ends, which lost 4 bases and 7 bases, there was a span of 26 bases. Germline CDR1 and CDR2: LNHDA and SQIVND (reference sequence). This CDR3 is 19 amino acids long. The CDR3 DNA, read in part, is TGTGCCAGTAGTAAAACAATACCCCTCCTTAGGGGCGAGAATTCACCC. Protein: CASSKTIPLLRGENSP. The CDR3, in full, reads CASSKTIPLLRGENSPLHF.

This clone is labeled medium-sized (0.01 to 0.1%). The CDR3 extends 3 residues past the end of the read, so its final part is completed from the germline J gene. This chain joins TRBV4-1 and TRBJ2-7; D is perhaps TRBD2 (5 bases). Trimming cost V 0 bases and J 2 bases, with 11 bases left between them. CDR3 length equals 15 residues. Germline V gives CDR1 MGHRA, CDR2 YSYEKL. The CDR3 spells CASSQDWAGAYEQYF. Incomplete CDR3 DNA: TGCGCCAGCAGCCAAGATTGGGCCGGGGCCTACGAG.